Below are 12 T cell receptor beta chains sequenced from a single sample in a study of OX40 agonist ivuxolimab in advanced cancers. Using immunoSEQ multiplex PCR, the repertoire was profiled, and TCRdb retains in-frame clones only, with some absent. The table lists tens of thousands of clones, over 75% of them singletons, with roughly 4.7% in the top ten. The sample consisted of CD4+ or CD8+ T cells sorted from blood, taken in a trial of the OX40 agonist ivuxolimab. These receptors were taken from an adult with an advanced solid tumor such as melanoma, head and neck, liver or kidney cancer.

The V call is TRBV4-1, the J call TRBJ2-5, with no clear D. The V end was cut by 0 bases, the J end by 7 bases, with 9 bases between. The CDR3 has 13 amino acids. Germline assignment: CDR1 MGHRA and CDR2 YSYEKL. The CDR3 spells CASSQDLWGTQYF. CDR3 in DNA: TGCGCCAGCAGCCAAGATTTATGGGGGACCCAGTACTTC.

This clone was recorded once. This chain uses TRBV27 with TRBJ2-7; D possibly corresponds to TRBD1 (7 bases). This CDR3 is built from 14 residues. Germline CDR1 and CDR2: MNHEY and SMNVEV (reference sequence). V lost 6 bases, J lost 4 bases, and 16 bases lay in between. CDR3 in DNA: TGTGCCAGCAGCAAGGGGGGACAGCTATACGAGCAGTACTTC. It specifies CASSKGGQLYEQYF.

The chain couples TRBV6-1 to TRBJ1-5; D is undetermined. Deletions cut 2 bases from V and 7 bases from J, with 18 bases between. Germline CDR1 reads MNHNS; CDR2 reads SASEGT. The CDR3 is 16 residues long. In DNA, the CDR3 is TGTGCCAGCAGTGAAAATTGGCAGGCTCCCATCCAGCCCCAGCATTTT. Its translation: CASSENWQAPIQPQHF.

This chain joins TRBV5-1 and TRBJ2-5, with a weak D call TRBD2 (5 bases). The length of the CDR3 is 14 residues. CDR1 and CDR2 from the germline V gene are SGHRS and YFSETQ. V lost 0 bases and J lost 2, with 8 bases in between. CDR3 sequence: CASSLAGNQETQYF. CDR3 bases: TGCGCCAGCAGCTTGGCCGGGAATCAAGAGACCCAGTACTTC. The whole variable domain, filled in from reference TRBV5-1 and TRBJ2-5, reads KAGVTQTPRYLIKTRGQQVTLSCSPISGHRSVSWYQQTPGQGLQFLFEYFSETQRNKGNFPGRFSGRQFSNSRSEMNVSTLELGDSALYLCASSLAGNQETQYFGPGTRLLVL.

The CDR3 loop reads CASSLAEGRYTF. In DNA, the CDR3 is TGCGCCAGCAGCTTGGCTGAAGGTCGGTACACCTTC. This chain joins TRBV5-1 and TRBJ1-2; D is undetermined. CDR1 and CDR2 from the germline V gene are SGHRS and YFSETQ. CDR3 length equals 12 residues. Trimming removed 0 bases from V and 11 bases from J, with 11 bases in between.

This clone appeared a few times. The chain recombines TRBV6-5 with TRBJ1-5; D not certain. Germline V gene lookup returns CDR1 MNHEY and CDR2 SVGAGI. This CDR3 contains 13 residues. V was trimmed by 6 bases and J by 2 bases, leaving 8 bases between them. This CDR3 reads CASRRTGNQPQHF. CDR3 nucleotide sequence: TGTGCCAGCAGGAGGACGGGCAATCAGCCCCAGCATTTT.

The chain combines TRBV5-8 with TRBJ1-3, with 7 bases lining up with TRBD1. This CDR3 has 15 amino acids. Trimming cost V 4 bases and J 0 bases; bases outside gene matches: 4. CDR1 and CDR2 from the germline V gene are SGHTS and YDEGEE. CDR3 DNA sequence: TGTGCCAGCAGCAAAAGACAGGGCTCTGGAAACACCATATATTTT. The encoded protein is CASSKRQGSGNTIYF.

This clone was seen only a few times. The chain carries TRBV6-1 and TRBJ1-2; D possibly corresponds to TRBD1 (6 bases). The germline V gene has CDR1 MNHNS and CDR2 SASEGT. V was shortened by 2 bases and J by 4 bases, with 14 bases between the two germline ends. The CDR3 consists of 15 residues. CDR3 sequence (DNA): TGTGCCAGCAGTGAAAGCAGGGGCCGGGGCTATGGCTACACCTTC. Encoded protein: CASSESRGRGYGYTF.

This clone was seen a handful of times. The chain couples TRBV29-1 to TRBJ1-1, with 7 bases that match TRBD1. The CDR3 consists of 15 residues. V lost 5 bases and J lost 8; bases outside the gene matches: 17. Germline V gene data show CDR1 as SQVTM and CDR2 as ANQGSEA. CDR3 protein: CSVQRGTEPWGEAFF. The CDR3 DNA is TGCAGCGTTCAAAGAGGGACAGAACCCTGGGGAGAAGCTTTCTTT.

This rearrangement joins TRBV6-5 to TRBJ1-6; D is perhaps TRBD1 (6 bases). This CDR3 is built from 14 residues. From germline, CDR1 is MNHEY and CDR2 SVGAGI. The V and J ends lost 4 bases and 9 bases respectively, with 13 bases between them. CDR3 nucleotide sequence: TGTGCCAGCAGTTTATTGGGGGCCGGTTCACCCCTCCACTTT. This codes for CASSLLGAGSPLHF.

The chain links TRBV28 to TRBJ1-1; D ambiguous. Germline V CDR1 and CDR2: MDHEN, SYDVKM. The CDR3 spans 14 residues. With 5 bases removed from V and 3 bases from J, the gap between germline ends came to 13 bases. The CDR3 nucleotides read TGTGCCAGCAGTCTGGACGTGGGCTACACTGAAGCTTTCTTT. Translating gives CASSLDVGYTEAFF.

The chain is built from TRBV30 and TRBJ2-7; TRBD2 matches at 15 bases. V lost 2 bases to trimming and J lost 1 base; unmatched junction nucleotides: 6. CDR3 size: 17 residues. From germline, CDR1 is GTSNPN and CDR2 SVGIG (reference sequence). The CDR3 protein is CAWSLLGTSGRSYEQYF. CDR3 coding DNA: TGTGCCTGGAGTCTATTAGGGACTAGCGGGAGGTCCTACGAGCAGTACTTC.